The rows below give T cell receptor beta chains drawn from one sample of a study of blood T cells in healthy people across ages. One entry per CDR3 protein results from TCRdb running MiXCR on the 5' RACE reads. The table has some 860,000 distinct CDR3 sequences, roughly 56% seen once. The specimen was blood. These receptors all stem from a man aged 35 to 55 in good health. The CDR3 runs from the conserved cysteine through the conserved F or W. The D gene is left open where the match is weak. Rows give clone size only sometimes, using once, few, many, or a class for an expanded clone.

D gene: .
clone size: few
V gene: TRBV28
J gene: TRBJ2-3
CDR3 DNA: TGTGCCAGCAGTGTTGGACAGCATAGCACAGATACGCAGTATTTT
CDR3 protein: CASSVGQHSTDTQYF

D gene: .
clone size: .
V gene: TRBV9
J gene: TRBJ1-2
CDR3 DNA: TGTGCCAGCACCCCGACAGGCTCAGATTATGGCTACACCTTC
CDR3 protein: CASTPTGSDYGYTF

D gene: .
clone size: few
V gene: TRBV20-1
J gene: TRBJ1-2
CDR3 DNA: TGCAGTGCCAACGCGGCCACAGGATCCTTTTATGGCTACACCTTC
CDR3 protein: CSANAATGSFYGYTF

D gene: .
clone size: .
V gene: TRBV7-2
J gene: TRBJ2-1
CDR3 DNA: TGTGCCGGCAGCTTAGCCCCCATTTACAATGAGCAGTTCTTC
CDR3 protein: CAGSLAPIYNEQFF

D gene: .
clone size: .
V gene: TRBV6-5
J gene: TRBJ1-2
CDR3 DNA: TGTGCCAGCAGTTACCCAAGCCCACCAGGAGAAAGGGGCTACACCTTC
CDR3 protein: CASSYPSPPGERGYTF

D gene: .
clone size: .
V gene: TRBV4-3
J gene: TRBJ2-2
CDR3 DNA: TGCGCCAGCAGCCAAGACACGGGCGCGGACACCGGGGAGCTGTTTTTT
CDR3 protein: CASSQDTGADTGELFF

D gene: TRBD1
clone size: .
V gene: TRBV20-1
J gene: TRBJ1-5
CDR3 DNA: TGCAGTGCTAGAGACAGGGGGCGCGGACAGCCCCAGCATTTT
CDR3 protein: CSARDRGRGQPQHF

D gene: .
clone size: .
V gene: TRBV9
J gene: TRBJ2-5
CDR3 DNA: TGTGCCAGCAGCGTAGTCCCGGCAGAGACCCAGTACTTC
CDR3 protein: CASSVVPAETQYF

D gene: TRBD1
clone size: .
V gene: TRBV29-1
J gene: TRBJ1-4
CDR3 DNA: TGCAGCGTTGGGGTGACAGGGGGTGAAAAACTGTTTTTT
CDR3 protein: CSVGVTGGEKLFF

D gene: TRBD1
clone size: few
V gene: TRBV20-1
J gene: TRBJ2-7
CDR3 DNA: TGCAGTGCTCGAGGGGGCACGGGGCAGTACTTC
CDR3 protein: CSARGGTGQYF

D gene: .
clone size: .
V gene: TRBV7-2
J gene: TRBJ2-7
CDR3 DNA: TGTGCCAGCAGCCTCCTTGCCGGCGGCGAGCAGTACTTC
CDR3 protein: CASSLLAGGEQYF

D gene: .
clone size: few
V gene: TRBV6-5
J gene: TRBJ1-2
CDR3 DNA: TGTGCCAGCAGTTTCGGGGGCCGTGGCGGCTACACCTTC
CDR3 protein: CASSFGGRGGYTF

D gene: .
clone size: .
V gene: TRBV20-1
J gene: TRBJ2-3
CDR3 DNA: TGCAGTGCTATGGGGGCCGTTTCTAGCACAGATACGCGGTATTTT
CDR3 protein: CSAMGAVSSTDTRYF

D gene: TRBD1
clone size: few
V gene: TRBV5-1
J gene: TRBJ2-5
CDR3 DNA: TGCGCCAGCAGCTCTCCGGGACAGGGAAAAGAGACCCAGTACTTC
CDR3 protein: CASSSPGQGKETQYF

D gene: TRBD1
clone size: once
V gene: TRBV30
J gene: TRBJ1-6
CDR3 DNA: TGTGCCTGGAGTGTACACAGGGGGGATTCACCCCTCCACTTT
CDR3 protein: CAWSVHRGDSPLHF

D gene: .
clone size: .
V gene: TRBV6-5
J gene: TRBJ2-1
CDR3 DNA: TGTGCCAGCAGTTACTCGGGCTCGGCCTATGGTGAGCAGTTCTTC
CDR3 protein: CASSYSGSAYGEQFF

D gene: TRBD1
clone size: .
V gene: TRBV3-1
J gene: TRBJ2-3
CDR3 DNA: TGTGCCAGCACCCCAAGGGGACAGGGGGCTGATACGCAGTATTTT
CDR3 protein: CASTPRGQGADTQYF

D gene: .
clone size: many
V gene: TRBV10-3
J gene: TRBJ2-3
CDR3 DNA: TGTGCCATCAGTGAGTCGGATGGGACAGATACGCAGTATTTT
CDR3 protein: CAISESDGTDTQYF

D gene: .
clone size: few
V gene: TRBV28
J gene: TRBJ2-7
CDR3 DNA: TGTGCCAGCAGTTTCGGGCAGGGGGGATACGAGCAGTACTTC
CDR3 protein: CASSFGQGGYEQYF

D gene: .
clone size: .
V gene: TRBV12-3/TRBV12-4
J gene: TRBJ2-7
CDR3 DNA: TGTGCCAGCAGTCCCAGAGGCGGGTCAAGCTCCTACGAGCAGTACTTC
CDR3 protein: CASSPRGGSSSYEQYF

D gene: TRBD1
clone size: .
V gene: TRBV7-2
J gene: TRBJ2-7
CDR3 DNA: TGTGCCAGCAGCTTAGCCGGCAGGGGGCATTACGAGCAGTACTTC
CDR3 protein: CASSLAGRGHYEQYF

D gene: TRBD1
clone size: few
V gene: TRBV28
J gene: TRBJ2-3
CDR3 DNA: TGTGCCAGCAGGCCAGGGGGCCAGAGCACAGATACGCAGTATTTT
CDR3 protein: CASRPGGQSTDTQYF

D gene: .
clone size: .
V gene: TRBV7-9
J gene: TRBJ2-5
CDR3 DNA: TGTGCCAGCACCAAGCATCGGGGCCACGGTTCAGGAGAGACCCAGTACTTC
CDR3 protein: CASTKHRGHGSGETQYF

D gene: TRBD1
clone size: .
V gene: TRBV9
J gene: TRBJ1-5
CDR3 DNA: TGTGCCAGCAGCGTAGACGGTGGCAGGGGGGGTCAGCCCCAGCATTTT
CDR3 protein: CASSVDGGRGGQPQHF

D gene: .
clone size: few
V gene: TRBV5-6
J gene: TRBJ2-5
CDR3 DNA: TGTGCCAGCAGTCGCGCAGGGTCGAGGGAGACCCAGTACTTC
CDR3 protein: CASSRAGSRETQYF

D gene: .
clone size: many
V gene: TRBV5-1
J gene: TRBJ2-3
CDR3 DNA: TGCGCCAGCAGCTCGCCCCCGACTACAGATACGCAGTATTTT
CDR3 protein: CASSSPPTTDTQYF

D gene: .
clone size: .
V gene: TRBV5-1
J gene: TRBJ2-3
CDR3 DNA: TGCGCCAGCAGCTTGGGGGGCTCCACCATAGGAGATACGCAGTATTTT
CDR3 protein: CASSLGGSTIGDTQYF

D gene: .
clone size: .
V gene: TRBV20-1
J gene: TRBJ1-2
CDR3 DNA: TGCAGTGCTAGACAGAACCCTAACTATGGCTACACCTTC
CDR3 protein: CSARQNPNYGYTF

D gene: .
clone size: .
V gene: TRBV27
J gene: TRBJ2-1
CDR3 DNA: TGTGCCGGCAGTTTAAGCGGGTACTACAATGAGCAGTTCTTC
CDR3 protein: CAGSLSGYYNEQFF

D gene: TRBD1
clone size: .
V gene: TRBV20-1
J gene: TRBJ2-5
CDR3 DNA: TGCAGTGCTAGAGTAGGGACAGAAGAGACCCAGTACTTC
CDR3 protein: CSARVGTEETQYF

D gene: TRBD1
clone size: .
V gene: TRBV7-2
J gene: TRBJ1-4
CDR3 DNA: TGTGCCAGCAGCCTCGCAGCTACCGGGACAGGGGGCTTGGGGGTGACTAATGAAAAACTGTTTTTT
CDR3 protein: CASSLAATGTGGLGVTNEKLFF

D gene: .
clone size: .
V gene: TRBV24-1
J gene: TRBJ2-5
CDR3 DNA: TGTGCCACCAGTGTGGCAGGGGAGGTTTTGACCCAGTACTTC
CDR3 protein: CATSVAGEVLTQYF

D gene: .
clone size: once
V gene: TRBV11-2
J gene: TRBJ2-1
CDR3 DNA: TGTGCCAGCAGAGCCGGGGGAGGCGATGAGCAGTTCTTC
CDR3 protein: CASRAGGGDEQFF

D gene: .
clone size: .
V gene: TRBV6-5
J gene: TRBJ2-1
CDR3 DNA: TGTGCCAGCAGCCCCAAGACAGGACTAATGAATGAGCAGTTCTTC
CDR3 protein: CASSPKTGLMNEQFF

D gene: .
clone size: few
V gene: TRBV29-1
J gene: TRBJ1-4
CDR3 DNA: TGCAGCGTTGGGACGGCTACTTATGAAAAACTGTTTTTT
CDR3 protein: CSVGTATYEKLFF

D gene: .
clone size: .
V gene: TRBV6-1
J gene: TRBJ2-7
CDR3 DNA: TGTGCCAGCAGTGAAGTTTTCACGGGCGGGGCCTACGAGCAGTACTTC
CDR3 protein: CASSEVFTGGAYEQYF

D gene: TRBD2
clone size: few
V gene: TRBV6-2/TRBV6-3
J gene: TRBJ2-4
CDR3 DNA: TGTGCCAGCAGTTACGGGACTAGCGGGTCCCATCTAGCCAAAAACATTCAGTACTTC
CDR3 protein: CASSYGTSGSHLAKNIQYF

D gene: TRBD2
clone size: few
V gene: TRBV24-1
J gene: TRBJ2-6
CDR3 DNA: TGTGCCACCAGTGATTCTGGGGGGGACTCTGGGGCCAACGTCCTGACTTTC
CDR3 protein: CATSDSGGDSGANVLTF

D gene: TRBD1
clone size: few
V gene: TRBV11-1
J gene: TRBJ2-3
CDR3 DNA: TGTGCCAGCAGCCCCCGGGACAGAGACACAGATACGCAGTATTTT
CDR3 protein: CASSPRDRDTDTQYF

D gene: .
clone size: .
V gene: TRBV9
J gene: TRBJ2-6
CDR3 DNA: TGTGCCAGCAGCGCCCGGGACGGCCTAAACGTCCTGACTTTC
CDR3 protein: CASSARDGLNVLTF

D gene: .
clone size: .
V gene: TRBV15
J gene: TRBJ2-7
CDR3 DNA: TGTGCCACCAGCAGAGCTCACAACACTAGACATGAGCAGTACTTC
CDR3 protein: CATSRAHNTRHEQYF

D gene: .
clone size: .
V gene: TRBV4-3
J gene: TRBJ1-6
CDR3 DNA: TGCGCCAGCAGCCAGGCACAGGGTCTATATCCCAATTCACCCCTCCACTTT
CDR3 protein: CASSQAQGLYPNSPLHF

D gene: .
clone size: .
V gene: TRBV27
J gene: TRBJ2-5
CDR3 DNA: TGTGCCAGCAGTTTCATATATAGCACGGGACAAGAGACCCAGTACTTC
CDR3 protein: CASSFIYSTGQETQYF

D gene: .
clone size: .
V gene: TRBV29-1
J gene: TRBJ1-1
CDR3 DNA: TGCAGCGTTGAATCACAGAACACTGAAGCTTTCTTT
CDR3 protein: CSVESQNTEAFF

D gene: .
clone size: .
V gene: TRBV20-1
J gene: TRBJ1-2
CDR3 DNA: TGCAGTGCACGGACAGCTTATAACTATGGCTACACCTTC
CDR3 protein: CSARTAYNYGYTF

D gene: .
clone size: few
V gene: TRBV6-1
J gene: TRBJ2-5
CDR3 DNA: TGTGCCAGCGACAACAACGCATTACAGAGGTCGGAAGAGACCCAGTACTTC
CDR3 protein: CASDNNALQRSEETQYF

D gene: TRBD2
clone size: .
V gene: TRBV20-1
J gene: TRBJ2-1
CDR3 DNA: TGCAGTGCCAGAGCCTTTGGGACTAGCCTCGATGAGCAGTTCTTC
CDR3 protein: CSARAFGTSLDEQFF

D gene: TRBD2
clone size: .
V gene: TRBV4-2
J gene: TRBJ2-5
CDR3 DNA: TGTGCCAGCAGCCAAGACCGGGAGGGCCAAGAGACCCAGTACTTC
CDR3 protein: CASSQDREGQETQYF

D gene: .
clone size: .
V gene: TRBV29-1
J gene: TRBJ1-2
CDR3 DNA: TGCAGCGGGCAGGTCGGGACAACCCCGTACTATGGCTACACCTTC
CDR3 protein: CSGQVGTTPYYGYTF

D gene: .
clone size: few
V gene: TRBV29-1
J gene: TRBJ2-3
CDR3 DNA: TGCAGCGTTAATTCGGGGGGCGATACGCAGTATTTT
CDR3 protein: CSVNSGGDTQYF

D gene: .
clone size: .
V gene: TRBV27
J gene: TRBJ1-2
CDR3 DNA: TGTGCCAGCTCGAGGACAGCCTTATATGGCTACACCTTC
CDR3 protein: CASSRTALYGYTF

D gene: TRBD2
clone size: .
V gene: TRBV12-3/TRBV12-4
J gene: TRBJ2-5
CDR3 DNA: TGTGCCAGCAGTGACCTAGCGGCCCAAGAGACCCAGTACTTC
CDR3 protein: CASSDLAAQETQYF